These T cell receptor beta chains were read from a single sample in a study of blood T cell repertoires in COVID-19. Data came from immunoSEQ multiplex PCR; TCRdb stores just in-frame clones and leaves some out. Of about 220,000 clones in the sample, 70% to 90% are singletons; the top ten hold 2% to 3%. The sequencing sample was made of peripheral blood. The receptors were sampled from a woman between 70 and 85 years old with COVID-19, enrolled during active disease. Both conserved end residues are part of each CDR3. A D gene is named only where the DNA matches it firmly. Clone size appears in some rows only: once, few, many, or a class for an expanded clone.

D	J	length	V	size	CDR3	DNA
TRBD2	TRBJ2-1	15	TRBV7-3	NA	CASSPGGSGRYEQFF	TGTGCCAGCAGCCCTGGGGGTAGCGGGAGGTATGAGCAGTTCTTC
NA	TRBJ2-7	13	TRBV27	NA	CASSLWQGNEQYF	TGTGCCAGCAGTTTATGGCAGGGAAACGAGCAGTACTTC
NA	TRBJ1-2	16	TRBV5-1	NA	CASSLTTGSGYYGYTF	TGCGCCAGCAGCTTGACGACAGGCTCAGGCTACTATGGCTACACCTTC
NA	TRBJ2-1	16	TRBV19	NA	CASSIIGRLGVNEQFF	TGTGCCAGTAGTATTATAGGTCGGTTAGGGGTTAATGAGCAGTTCTTC
NA	TRBJ1-5	18	TRBV4-2	NA	CASSQSLGHRGGNQPQHF	TGTGCCAGCAGCCAAAGTTTGGGACACCGGGGAGGCAATCAGCCCCAGCATTTT
NA	TRBJ2-6	16	TRBV7-2	few	CASSLSAGAGANVLTF	TGTGCCAGCAGCTTAAGCGCAGGGGCTGGGGCCAACGTCCTGACTTTC
NA	TRBJ1-5	14	TRBV4-3	few	CASSQKQGGQPQHF	TGCGCCAGCAGCCAAAAACAGGGCGGGCAGCCCCAGCATTTT
NA	TRBJ1-5	15	TRBV5-5	NA	CASSLEGHKNQPQHF	TGTGCCAGCAGCTTGGAGGGACACAAAAATCAGCCCCAGCATTTT
NA	TRBJ2-7	14	TRBV5-4	NA	CASSQASDSYEQYF	TGTGCCAGCAGCCAGGCTAGCGACTCCTACGAGCAGTACTTC
NA	TRBJ1-5	16	TRBV21-1	NA	CASSIGGGNSNQPQHF	TGTGCCAGCAGCATCGGGGGGGGGAATAGCAATCAGCCCCAGCATTTT
TRBD2	TRBJ2-1	14	TRBV19	NA	CASSSTSGGNEQFF	TGTGCCAGTAGCAGCACTAGCGGGGGCAATGAGCAGTTCTTC
NA	TRBJ1-2	14	TRBV4-2	NA	CASSPREGRDGYTF	TGTGCCAGCAGCCCAAGGGAGGGTCGAGATGGCTACACCTTC
NA	TRBJ2-2	13	TRBV30	NA	CAWSVRETGELFF	TGTGCCTGGAGTGTACGGGAGACCGGGGAGCTGTTTTTT
NA	TRBJ1-3	17	TRBV7-2	NA	CASSLGSTDSSGNTIYF	TGTGCCAGCAGCTTAGGGTCGACAGACTCCTCTGGAAACACCATATATTTT
TRBD1	TRBJ1-3	16	TRBV7-6	NA	CASSPLGGFSGNTIYF	TGTGCCAGCAGCCCCCTAGGGGGCTTTTCTGGAAACACCATATATTTT
NA	TRBJ2-7	13	TRBV7-3	NA	CASSLGQSSEQYF	TGTGCCAGCAGCTTGGGCCAGTCGAGTGAGCAGTACTTC
NA	TRBJ2-7	16	TRBV13	NA	CASSPGRAGTTYEQYF	TGTGCCAGCAGCCCTGGGCGAGCGGGCACCACCTACGAGCAGTACTTC